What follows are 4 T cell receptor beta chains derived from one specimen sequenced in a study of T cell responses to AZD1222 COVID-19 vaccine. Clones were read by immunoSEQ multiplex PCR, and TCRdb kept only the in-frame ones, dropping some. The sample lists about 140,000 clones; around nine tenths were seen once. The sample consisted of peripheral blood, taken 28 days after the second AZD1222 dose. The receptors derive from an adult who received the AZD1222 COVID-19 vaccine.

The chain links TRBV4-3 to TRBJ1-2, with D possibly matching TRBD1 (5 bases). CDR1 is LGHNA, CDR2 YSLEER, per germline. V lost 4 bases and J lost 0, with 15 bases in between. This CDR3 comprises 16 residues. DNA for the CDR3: TGCGCCAGCAGCCGCGGCCCGGACATCGCTAACTATGGCTACACCTTC. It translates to CASSRGPDIANYGYTF.

CDR3 region: CASSLAVGDEQYF. CDR3 nucleotide sequence: TGTGCCAGCAGCTTAGCGGTAGGTGACGAGCAGTACTTC. The chain joins TRBV7-2 to TRBJ2-7; D gene unclear. This CDR3 contains 13 residues. The germline gives CDR1 SGHTA, CDR2 FQGNSA. The V gene lost 0 bases and the J gene lost 5 bases, with 8 bases spanning the gap.

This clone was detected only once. The CDR3 coding sequence is TGTGCCAGCAGCCAAATGCAGGAATCCTACGAGCAGTACTTC. Amino acid sequence: CASSQMQESYEQYF. The V gene is TRBV3-1 (or the pseudogene TRBV3-2), the J gene TRBJ2-7; D not resolved. Trimming removed 2 bases at V and 1 base at J, with 9 bases between. The CDR3 sequence is 14 residues long. Per germline, CDR1 LGHDT and CDR2 YNNKEL (reference sequence).

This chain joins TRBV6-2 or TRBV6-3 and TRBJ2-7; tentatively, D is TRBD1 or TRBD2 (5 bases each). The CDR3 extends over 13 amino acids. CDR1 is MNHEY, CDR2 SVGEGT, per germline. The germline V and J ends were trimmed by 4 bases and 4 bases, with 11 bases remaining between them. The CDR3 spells CASSFPGRYEQYF. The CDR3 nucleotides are TGTGCCAGCAGTTTCCCGGGACGATACGAGCAGTACTTC.